These 13 T cell receptor beta chains came from one sample sequenced in a study of neoadjuvant anti-PD-1 for oral cavity cancer. Profiling relied on immunoSEQ multiplex PCR, and the TCRdb table lists in-frame clones only, not all of them. The data contain about 14,000 clones, about 70% of them singletons. Material: PBMCs, obtained before nivolumab (anti-PD-1) treatment. The receptor source for this set is a person aged 35-79 years with oral cavity squamous cell carcinoma.

V gene TRBV5-1 combines with J gene TRBJ1-1; D gene unclear. CDR1 SGHRS and CDR2 YFSETQ come from the germline V gene. CDR3 length: 14 amino acids. V dropped 1 base and J dropped 4 bases, with 11 bases sitting between them. The CDR3 here is CASSLRPGATEAFF. For the CDR3, the DNA is TGCGCCAGCAGCTTGCGTCCAGGAGCCACTGAAGCTTTCTTT.

As DNA, the CDR3 is TGTGCCAGCAGGCCGGGACAGGATTATCAGCCCCAGCATTTT. Translating gives CASRPGQDYQPQHF. The rearrangement links TRBV27 to TRBJ1-5; TRBD1 matches at 8 bases. V lost 6 bases to trimming and J lost 5 bases; unmatched junction nucleotides: 6. This CDR3 spans 14 amino acids. The germline CDR1 and CDR2 sequences are MNHEY and SMNVEV (reference sequence).

The V and J genes are TRBV5-1 and TRBJ2-7; 10 bases align to TRBD2. CDR1 and CDR2 (germline): SGHRS, YFSETQ. Trimming took 1 base from V and 4 from J; bases not matched to a gene: 8. CDR3 size: 16 residues. Here the CDR3 reads CASSLLAGESSYEQYF. Written as DNA, the CDR3 is TGCGCCAGCAGCTTGCTAGCGGGGGAGTCTAGTTACGAGCAGTACTTC.

The chain couples TRBV4-1 to TRBJ2-7, with 7 bases aligning to TRBD2. The germline gives CDR1 MGHRA, CDR2 YSYEKL. V trimming: 2 bases; J trimming: 1 base; junction bases outside the gene matches: 2. The CDR3 totals 14 residues. The CDR3 DNA sequence: TGCGCCAGCAGCCAACTACTAGCGTCCTACGAGCAGTACTTC. Protein sequence: CASSQLLASYEQYF.

This chain joins TRBV11-2 and TRBJ2-7; a weak D match, TRBD1 (7 bases). The V and J ends lost 4 bases and 2 bases respectively, with 18 bases between them. The CDR3 sequence is 16 residues long. The germline gives CDR1 SGHAT, CDR2 FQNNGV. CDR3 nucleotides: TGTGCCAGCAGCTCCCCACGAGGGGGGACAGCCTACGAGCAGTACTTC. Amino acid sequence: CASSSPRGGTAYEQYF.

This clone showed up just a few times. V and J are TRBV11-2 and TRBJ2-2, with D possibly being TRBD1 (5 bases). The V gene lost 3 bases and the J gene lost 6 bases, with 11 bases spanning the gap. The CDR3 runs 14 residues. Germline V gene data show CDR1 as SGHAT and CDR2 as FQNNGV. The DNA of the CDR3 is TGTGCCAGCAGCTTCGCCAGGGTACCCGGGGAGCTGTTTTTT. Residues: CASSFARVPGELFF. Combining the CDR3 with reference TRBV11-2 and TRBJ2-2 gives the whole variable domain EAGVAQSPRYKIIEKRQSVAFWCNPISGHATLYWYQQILGQGPKLLIQFQNNGVVDDSQLPKDRFSAERLKGVDSTLKIQPAKLEDSAVYLCASSFARVPGELFFGEGSRLTVL.

CDR3 sequence (DNA): TGCGCCAGCAGCTTGGACGGGACTAGCGGGGGCGTTTCCTACGAGCAGTACTTC. Its translation: CASSLDGTSGGVSYEQYF. V is TRBV5-1 and J is TRBJ2-7; the match to TRBD2 covers 14 bases. The CDR3 is made up of 18 amino acids. Trimming at V came to 0 bases and at J to 1 base, leaving 6 bases not matched to a gene. Per germline, CDR1 SGHRS and CDR2 YFSETQ. Complete variable domain (other parts from reference TRBV5-1 and TRBJ2-7): KAGVTQTPRYLIKTRGQQVTLSCSPISGHRSVSWYQQTPGQGLQFLFEYFSETQRNKGNFPGRFSGRQFSNSRSEMNVSTLELGDSALYLCASSLDGTSGGVSYEQYFGPGTRLTVT.

This chain uses TRBV4-1 with TRBJ1-3; 11 bases are shared with TRBD1. V was clipped by 5 bases and J by 2 bases; unmatched bases: 11. There are 18 residues in the CDR3. CDR1 is MGHRA and CDR2 is YSYEKL in the germline V gene. The CDR3 protein is CASSREDRGLGAGNTIYF. The CDR3, as DNA: TGCGCCAGCAGCAGAGAGGACAGGGGGCTAGGGGCTGGAAACACCATATATTTT.

This chain links TRBV23-1 with TRBJ1-1, with unresolved D. TRBV23-1 qualifies as an ORF whose function is uncertain. Trimming removed 3 bases at V and 1 base at J, with 9 bases between. The CDR3 has 14 residues. Here the CDR3 reads CASSHERENTEAFF. The CDR3 region has the DNA TGCGCCAGCAGTCATGAGCGGGAGAACACTGAAGCTTTCTTT.

The rearrangement joins TRBV9 to TRBJ2-6; D call uncertain. Germline loops: CDR1 SGDLS, CDR2 YYNGEE. This CDR3 region has 15 residues. The V end was cut by 0 bases, the J end by 0 bases, with 4 bases between. The CDR3 nucleotides are TGTGCCAGCAGCGTAGGGGGCTCTGGGGCCAACGTCCTGACTTTC. This gives the protein CASSVGGSGANVLTF.

This clone was seen a single time. The V gene is TRBV10-2, the J gene TRBJ1-2, with 7 positions matching TRBD1. Unmatched junction bases numbered 16, after V lost 6 bases and J lost 12 bases. The CDR3 loop spans 14 amino acids. CDR1 is WSHSY, CDR2 SAAADI, per germline. The DNA of the CDR3 is TGCGCCAGCAGGGACCGGGACAGCGGGCCGCGGGACACCTTC. It is translated as CASRDRDSGPRDTF.

V is TRBV5-1 and J is TRBJ1-1, with D possibly TRBD1 on 6 matching bases. V dropped 2 bases and J dropped 0 bases, with 11 bases sitting between them. Germline V gene data show CDR1 as SGHRS and CDR2 as YFSETQ. The CDR3 runs to 15 residues. This CDR3 reads CASSFRDNLNTEAFF. CDR3 coding DNA: TGCGCCAGCAGCTTCCGGGACAATTTGAACACTGAAGCTTTCTTT.

This clone showed up just a few times. This chain uses TRBV6-1 with TRBJ1-1; 7 nucleotides match TRBD1. CDR1 MNHNS and CDR2 SASEGT come from the germline V gene. V lost 3 bases to trimming and J lost 6 bases; unmatched junction nucleotides: 10. The CDR3 length is 15 residues. In DNA, the CDR3 is TGTGCCAGCAGTGATGGTGACAGGGAGGTCTCTGAAGCTTTCTTT. Translated, it gives CASSDGDREVSEAFF.